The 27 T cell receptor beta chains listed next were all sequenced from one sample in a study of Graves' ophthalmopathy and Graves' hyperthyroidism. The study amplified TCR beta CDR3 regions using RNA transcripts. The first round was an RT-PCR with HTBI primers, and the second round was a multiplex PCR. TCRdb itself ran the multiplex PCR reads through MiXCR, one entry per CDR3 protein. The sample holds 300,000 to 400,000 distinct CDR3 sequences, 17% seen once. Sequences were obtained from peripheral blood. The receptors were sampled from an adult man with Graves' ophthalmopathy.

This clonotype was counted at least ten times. CDR3 residues: CSVELTGVQETQYF. The CDR3 bases are TGCAGCGTTGAATTGACGGGGGTACAAGAGACCCAGTACTTC. The chain joins TRBV29-1 to TRBJ2-5; D possibly corresponds to TRBD2 (6 bases). Germline loops: CDR1 SQVTM, CDR2 ANQGSEA. This CDR3 comprises 14 residues. V was shortened by 2 bases and J by 2 bases, with 12 bases between the two germline ends.

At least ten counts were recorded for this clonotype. The CDR3 is CASSPHGGPNSPLHF. Written as DNA, the CDR3 is TGTGCCAGCAGCCCTCACGGGGGCCCCAATTCACCCCTCCACTTT. The chain employs TRBV11-2 and TRBJ1-6; D might be TRBD1 (6 bases). Germline CDR1 and CDR2: SGHAT and FQNNGV. Trimming took off 5 bases at V and 7 bases at J, with 15 bases between the two ends. This CDR3 comprises 15 residues.

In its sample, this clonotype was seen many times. This CDR3 is CASSQDLAGNYEQYF. The CDR3, as DNA: TGTGCCAGCAGCCAAGACCTAGCGGGTAACTACGAGCAGTACTTC. This chain joins TRBV3-1 and TRBJ2-7; TRBD2 agrees at 8 bases. CDR3 length: 15 amino acids. V trimming: 0 bases; J trimming: 3 bases; junction bases outside the gene matches: 4. Germline assignment: CDR1 LGHDT and CDR2 YNNKEL (reference sequence).

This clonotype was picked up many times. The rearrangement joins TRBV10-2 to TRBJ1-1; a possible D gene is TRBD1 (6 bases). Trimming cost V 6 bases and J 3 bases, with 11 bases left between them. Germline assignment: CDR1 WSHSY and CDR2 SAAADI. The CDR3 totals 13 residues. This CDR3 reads CASRTGEYTEAFF. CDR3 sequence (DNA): TGCGCCAGCAGGACAGGAGAGTACACTGAAGCTTTCTTT.

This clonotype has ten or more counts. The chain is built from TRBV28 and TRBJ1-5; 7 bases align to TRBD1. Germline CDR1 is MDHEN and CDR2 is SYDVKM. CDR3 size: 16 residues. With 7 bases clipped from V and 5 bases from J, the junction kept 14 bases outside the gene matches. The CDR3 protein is CASTTLERTGDQPQHF. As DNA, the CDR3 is TGTGCCAGCACCACCCTGGAAAGGACAGGAGATCAGCCCCAGCATTTT.

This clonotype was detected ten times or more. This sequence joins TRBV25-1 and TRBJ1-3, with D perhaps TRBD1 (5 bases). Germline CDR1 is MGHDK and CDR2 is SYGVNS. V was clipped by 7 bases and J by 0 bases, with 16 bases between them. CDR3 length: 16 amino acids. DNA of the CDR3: TGTGCCAGCACTGACGGGGGGAAAAGCTCTGGAAACACCATATATTTT. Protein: CASTDGGKSSGNTIYF.

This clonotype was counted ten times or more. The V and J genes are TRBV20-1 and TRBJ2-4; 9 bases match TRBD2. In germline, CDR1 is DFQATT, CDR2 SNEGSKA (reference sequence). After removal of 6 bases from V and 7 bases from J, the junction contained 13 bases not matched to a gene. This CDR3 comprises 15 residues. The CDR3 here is CSASLAGGPGNIQYF. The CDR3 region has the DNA TGCAGTGCATCGCTGGCGGGAGGGCCGGGGAACATTCAGTACTTC.

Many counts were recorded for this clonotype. CDR3 in amino acids: CASRKTSEETQYF. The DNA for the CDR3 is TGTGCCAGTAGAAAAACATCGGAAGAGACCCAGTACTTC. This chain joins TRBV19 and TRBJ2-5, with D unclear. Trimming took off 6 bases at V and 3 bases at J, with 11 bases between the two ends. There are 13 residues in the CDR3. Germline loops: CDR1 LNHDA, CDR2 SQIVND (reference sequence).

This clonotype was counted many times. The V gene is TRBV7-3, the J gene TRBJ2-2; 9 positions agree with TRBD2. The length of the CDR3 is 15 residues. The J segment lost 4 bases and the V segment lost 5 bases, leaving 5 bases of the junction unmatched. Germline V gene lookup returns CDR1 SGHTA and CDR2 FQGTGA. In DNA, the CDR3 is TGTGCCAGCAGCACTCTAGCGGGGAGCACCGGGGAGCTGTTTTTT. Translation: CASSTLAGSTGELFF.

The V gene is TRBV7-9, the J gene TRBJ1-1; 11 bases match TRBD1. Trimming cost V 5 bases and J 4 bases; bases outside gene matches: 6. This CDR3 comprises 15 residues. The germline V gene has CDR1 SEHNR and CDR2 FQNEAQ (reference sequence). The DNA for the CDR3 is TGTGCCAGCAGCAAGAGCGGACAGGGGGCCACTGAAGCTTTCTTT. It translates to CASSKSGQGATEAFF.

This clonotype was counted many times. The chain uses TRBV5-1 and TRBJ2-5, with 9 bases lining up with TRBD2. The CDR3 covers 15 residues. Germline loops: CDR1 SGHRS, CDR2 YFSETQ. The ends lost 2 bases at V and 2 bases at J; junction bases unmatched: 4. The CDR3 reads CASSFLTSGQETQYF. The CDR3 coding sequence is TGCGCCAGCAGCTTCCTCACTAGCGGGCAAGAGACCCAGTACTTC.

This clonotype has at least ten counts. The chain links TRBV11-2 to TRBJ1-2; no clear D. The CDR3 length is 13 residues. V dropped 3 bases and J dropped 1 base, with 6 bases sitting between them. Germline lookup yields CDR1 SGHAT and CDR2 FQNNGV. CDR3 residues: CASSLRSNYGYTF. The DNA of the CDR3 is TGTGCCAGCAGCTTGCGGAGTAACTATGGCTACACCTTC.

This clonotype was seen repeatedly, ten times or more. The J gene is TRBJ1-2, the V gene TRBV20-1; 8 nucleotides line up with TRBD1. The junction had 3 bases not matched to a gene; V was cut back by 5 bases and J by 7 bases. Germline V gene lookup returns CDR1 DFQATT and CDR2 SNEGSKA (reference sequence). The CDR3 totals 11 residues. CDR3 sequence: CSAQTGAGYTF. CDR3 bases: TGCAGTGCTCAGACAGGGGCTGGCTACACCTTC.

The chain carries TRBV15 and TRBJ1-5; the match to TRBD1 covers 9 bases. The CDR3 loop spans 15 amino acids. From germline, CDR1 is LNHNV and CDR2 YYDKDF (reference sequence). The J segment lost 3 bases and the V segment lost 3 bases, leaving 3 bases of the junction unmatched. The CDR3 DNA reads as TGTGCCACCAGCAGCGGGACAGGGAACAATCAGCCCCAGCATTTT. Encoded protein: CATSSGTGNNQPQHF.

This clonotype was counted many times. As DNA, the CDR3 is TGTGCCAGCGCCGGGACTAGCGGCGCCGGGGAGCTGTTTTTT. This sequence encodes CASAGTSGAGELFF. The chain links TRBV19 to TRBJ2-2, with 11 bases aligning to TRBD2. Germline assignment: CDR1 LNHDA and CDR2 SQIVND (reference sequence). There are 14 residues in the CDR3. Trimming cost V 9 bases and J 6 bases; bases outside gene matches: 6.

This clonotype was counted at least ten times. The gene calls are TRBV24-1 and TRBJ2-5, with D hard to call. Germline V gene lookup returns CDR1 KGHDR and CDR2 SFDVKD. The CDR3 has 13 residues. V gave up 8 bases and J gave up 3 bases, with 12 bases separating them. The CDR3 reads CATNGLSKETQYF. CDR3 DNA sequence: TGTGCCACCAATGGGTTGAGTAAAGAGACCCAGTACTTC.

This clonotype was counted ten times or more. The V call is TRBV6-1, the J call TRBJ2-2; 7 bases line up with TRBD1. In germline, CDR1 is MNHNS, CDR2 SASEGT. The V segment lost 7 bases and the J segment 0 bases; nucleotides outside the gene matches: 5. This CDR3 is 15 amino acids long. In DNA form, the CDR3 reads TGTGCCAGCAACGTAGACAGGGCGAACACCGGGGAGCTGTTTTTT. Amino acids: CASNVDRANTGELFF.

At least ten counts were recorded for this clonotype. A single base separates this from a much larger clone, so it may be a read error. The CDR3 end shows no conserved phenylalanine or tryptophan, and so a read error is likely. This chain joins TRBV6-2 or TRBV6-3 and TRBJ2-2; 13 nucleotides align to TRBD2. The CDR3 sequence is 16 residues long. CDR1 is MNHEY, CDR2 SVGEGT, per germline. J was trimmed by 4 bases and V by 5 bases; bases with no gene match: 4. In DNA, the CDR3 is TGTGCCAGCAGTACACTAGCGGGAGGGTCCACCGGGGAGCTGTTTTCT. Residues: CASSTLAGGSTGELFS.

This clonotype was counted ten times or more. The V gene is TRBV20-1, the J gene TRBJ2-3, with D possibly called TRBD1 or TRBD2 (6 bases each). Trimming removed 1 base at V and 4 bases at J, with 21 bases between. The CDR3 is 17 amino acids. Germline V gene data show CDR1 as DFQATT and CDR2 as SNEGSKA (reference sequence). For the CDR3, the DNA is TGCAGTGCTAGAGCCCCCTATTGGGGGGCTAGAGCAGATACGCAGTATTTT. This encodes CSARAPYWGARADTQYF.

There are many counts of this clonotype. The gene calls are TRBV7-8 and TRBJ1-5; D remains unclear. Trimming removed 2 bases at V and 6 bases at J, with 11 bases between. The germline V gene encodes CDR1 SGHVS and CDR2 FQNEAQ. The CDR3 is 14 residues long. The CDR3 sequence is CASSLSGRSQPQHF. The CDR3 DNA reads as TGTGCCAGCAGCTTATCAGGTCGGAGTCAGCCCCAGCATTTT.

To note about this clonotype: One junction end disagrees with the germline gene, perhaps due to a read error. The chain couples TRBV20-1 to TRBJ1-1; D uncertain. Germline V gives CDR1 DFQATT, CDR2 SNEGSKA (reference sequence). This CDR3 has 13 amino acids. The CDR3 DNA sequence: TGCAGTGGCCCAGCGCTCATGAACACTGAAGCTTGCTTT. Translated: CSGPALMNTEACF.

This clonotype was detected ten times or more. The CDR3 DNA follows: TGTGCCAGCGGGTGGCTAGCGGGAGCCGCCACCGGGGAGCTGTTTTTT. Residues: CASGWLAGAATGELFF. This chain uses TRBV6-1 with TRBJ2-2; 10 nucleotides match TRBD2. Losses at the gene ends were 8 bases for V and 4 bases for J; bases not matched to a gene: 10. Germline CDR1 and CDR2: MNHNS and SASEGT. The CDR3 sequence is 16 residues long.

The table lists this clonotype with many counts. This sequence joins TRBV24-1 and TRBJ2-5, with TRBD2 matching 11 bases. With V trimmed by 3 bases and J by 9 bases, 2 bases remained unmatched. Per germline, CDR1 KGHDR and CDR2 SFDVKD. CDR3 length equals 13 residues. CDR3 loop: CATSDPGLAAQYF. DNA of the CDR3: TGTGCCACCAGTGATCCGGGACTAGCGGCCCAGTACTTC.

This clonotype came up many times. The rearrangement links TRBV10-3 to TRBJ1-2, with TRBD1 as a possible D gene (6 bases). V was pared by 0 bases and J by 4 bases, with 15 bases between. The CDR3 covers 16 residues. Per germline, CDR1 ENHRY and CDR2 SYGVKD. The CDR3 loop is CAISESLARGSYGYTF. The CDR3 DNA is TGTGCCATCAGTGAGTCATTAGCCAGGGGTAGCTATGGCTACACCTTC.

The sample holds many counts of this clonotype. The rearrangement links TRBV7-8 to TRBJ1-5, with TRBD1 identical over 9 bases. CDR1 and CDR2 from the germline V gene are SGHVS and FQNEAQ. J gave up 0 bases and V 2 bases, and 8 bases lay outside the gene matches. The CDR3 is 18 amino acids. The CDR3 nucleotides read TGTGCCAGCAGCTTATTCGGACAGGGGCGTTATAGCAATCAGCCCCAGCATTTT. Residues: CASSLFGQGRYSNQPQHF.

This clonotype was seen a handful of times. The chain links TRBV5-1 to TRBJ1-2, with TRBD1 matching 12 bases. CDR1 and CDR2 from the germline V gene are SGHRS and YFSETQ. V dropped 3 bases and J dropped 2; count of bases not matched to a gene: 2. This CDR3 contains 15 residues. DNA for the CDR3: TGCGCCAGCAGCTGGGACAGGGGGCAAAACTATGGCTACACCTTC. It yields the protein CASSWDRGQNYGYTF.

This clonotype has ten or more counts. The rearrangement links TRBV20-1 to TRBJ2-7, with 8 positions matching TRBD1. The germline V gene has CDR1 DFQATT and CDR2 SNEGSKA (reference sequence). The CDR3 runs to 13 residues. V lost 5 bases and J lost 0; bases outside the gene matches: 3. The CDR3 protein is CSAAGQGSYEQYF. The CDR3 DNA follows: TGCAGTGCTGCTGGACAGGGCTCCTACGAGCAGTACTTC.